This T cell receptor (beta chain) originates from a study of cytomegalovirus exposure and HLA in healthy donors. Turning to the study itself: Genetic ancestry analysis placed about 84% of the 300 to 500 donors that were genotyped in the Caucasian-associated cluster.

Primers for the PCR totalled 60 Vbeta and 13 Jbeta. The assay was immunoSEQ multiplex PCR, and TCRdb's table has in-frame clones only and misses some. The table includes about 59,000 clones, about 80% detected once. This cohort consisted of healthy bone marrow donors. On this clone itself: Its antigen is not identified.

J lost 1 base, V lost 4 bases, and 6 bases had no gene match. The CDR3 loop spans 14 amino acids. Per germline, CDR1 SQVTM and CDR2 ANQGSEA. Study observations and caveats: Later on, analysis showed that most CMV-associated TCR beta chains appeared to be HLA-restricted.

Sequenced input: PBMCs. The chain uses TRBV29-1 and TRBJ2-7, with TRBD1 matching over 8 bases. The receptor's source is a woman aged 40 to 50 in good health and CMV-seronegative. CDR3 nucleotide sequence: TGCAGCGTTGGGGACAGGAGCTATTCCTACGAGCAGTACTTC. Translation: CSVGDRSYSYEQYF.